Described below is a single T cell receptor beta chain sequence and its context. Antigen unknown. The sample comes from a study of cytomegalovirus exposure and HLA in healthy donors. In the study overall: Of several hundred genotyped donors, roughly 76% grouped in the Caucasian-associated ancestry cluster. General study results and limits: Upon later analysis, HLA-associated TCR beta chains proved more clonally expanded than other, equally common chains. The HLA-A and HLA-B alleles of most subjects were reportedly predicted accurately from TCR beta sequences. A later analysis reportedly found that, within productive TCRs, an Asian-associated ancestry cluster had fewer N-insertions than the mean observed across the roughly 670 donors.

PCR employed 60 Vbeta and 13 Jbeta primers. Profiled with immunoSEQ multiplex PCR; TCRdb holds only in-frame clones, not every one. Of 150,000 to 250,000 clones in the sample, 65% to 85% are singletons; the top ten hold 0.08% to 0.1%. This CDR3 has 15 amino acids. Germline V gene lookup returns CDR1 LGHNA and CDR2 YSLEER. V lost 1 base and J lost 4; bases outside the gene matches: 2. The source is a boy under 10 years old in good health and CMV-seronegative. This chain links TRBV4-3 with TRBJ2-7, with 12 positions matching TRBD2. The sequencing input was PBMCs. CDR3 region: CASSQGTSGIYEQYF. CDR3 DNA: TGCGCCAGCAGCCAAGGGACTAGCGGGATATACGAGCAGTACTTC.